What follows are 19 T cell receptor beta chains derived from one specimen sequenced in a study of T cell changes during pregnancy in multiple sclerosis. The protocol was immunoSEQ multiplex PCR, while the TCRdb copy is restricted to in-frame clones and leaves out a portion. The repertoire holds about 40,000 clones, with less than 95% as singletons. The sequencing here drew on peripheral blood, taken in the third trimester of pregnancy. Receptor source: a female donor with multiple sclerosis, enrolled in a pregnancy study.

J is TRBJ1-3 and V is TRBV12-5; D might be TRBD1 (5 bases). The V end lost 1 base, the J end lost 1 base, and 14 bases lay between the germline ends. Germline-derived CDR1 and CDR2 are LGHNT and FRNRAP. The CDR3 loop spans 17 amino acids. CDR3 residues: CASGLDRGGRSGNTIYF. The CDR3 DNA sequence: TGTGCTAGTGGTTTGGACCGGGGGGGAAGGTCTGGAAACACCATATATTTT.

The gene calls are TRBV7-8 and TRBJ2-2; D possibly corresponds to TRBD2 (6 bases). Germline V gene data show CDR1 as SGHVS and CDR2 as FQNEAQ. The CDR3 runs 16 residues. Trimming removed 5 bases at V and 3 bases at J, with 16 bases between. CDR3 nucleotides: TGTGCCAGCAGCAGGATTGGGACTCCTTACACCGGGGAGCTGTTTTTT. This codes for CASSRIGTPYTGELFF.

The chain joins TRBV5-1 to TRBJ2-2; D gene uncertain. V lost 0 bases to trimming and J lost 1 base, with 7 bases between them. The CDR3 totals 15 residues. Germline-derived CDR1 and CDR2 are SGHRS and YFSETQ. The DNA for the CDR3 is TGCGCCAGCAGCTTGGTAACAGAGAACACCGGGGAGCTGTTTTTT. Translating gives CASSLVTENTGELFF.

The genes are TRBV28 and TRBJ2-2; D unclear. The V gene lost 10 bases and the J gene lost 10 bases, with 22 bases spanning the gap. CDR3 length equals 14 residues. The germline V gene has CDR1 MDHEN and CDR2 SYDVKM. CDR3 amino acids: CATQFSRNTVELFF. The CDR3 region has the DNA TGTGCCACCCAGTTTAGTCGCAATACAGTGGAGCTGTTTTTT.

This chain links TRBV5-1 with TRBJ2-2; 7 bases align to TRBD1. V gave up 3 bases and J gave up 6 bases; unmatched junction bases: 14. The length of the CDR3 is 17 residues. CDR1 is SGHRS and CDR2 is YFSETQ in the germline V gene. DNA for the CDR3: TGCGCCAGCAGCTCACTAATCGGGACAGCTAGTTCCGGGGAGCTGTTTTTT. Protein product: CASSSLIGTASSGELFF.

The chain combines TRBV6-1 with TRBJ2-7; 8 nucleotides match TRBD1. Germline V gives CDR1 MNHNS, CDR2 SASEGT. The CDR3 has 15 amino acids. With V trimmed by 4 bases and J by 1 base, 6 bases remained unmatched. CDR3 coding DNA: TGTGCCAGCAGTGTGGGGACAGGCTATTCCTACGAGCAGTACTTC. Protein product: CASSVGTGYSYEQYF.

V gene TRBV7-2 combines with J gene TRBJ2-1, with 9 bases identical to TRBD1. The CDR3 is 14 amino acids. Germline lookup yields CDR1 SGHTA and CDR2 FQGNSA. Unmatched junction bases numbered 5, after V lost 3 bases and J lost 8 bases. DNA for the CDR3: TGTGCCAGCAGCTTTAGGACAGGGGAGGATGAGCAGTTCTTC. Its translation is CASSFRTGEDEQFF. The variable domain in full, with the rest retrieved from reference TRBV7-2 and TRBJ2-1, is GAGVSQSPSNKVTEKGKDVELRCDPISGHTALYWYRQSLGQGLEFLIYFQGNSAPDKSGLPSDRFSAERTGGSVSTLTIQRTQQEDSAVYLCASSFRTGEDEQFFGPGTRLTVL.

The CDR3 spells CASSLTQETQYF. In DNA form, the CDR3 reads TGTGCCAGCAGCTTGACACAAGAGACCCAGTACTTC. The V call is TRBV5-4, the J call TRBJ2-5; D remains unclear. CDR3 length: 12 residues. CDR1 SGHNT and CDR2 YYREEE come from the germline V gene (reference sequence). The V gene lost 1 base and the J gene lost 2 bases, with 3 bases spanning the gap. Full variable domain (rest looked up from reference TRBV5-4 and TRBJ2-5): ETGVTQSPTHLIKTRGQQVTLRCSSQSGHNTVSWYQQALGQGPQFIFQYYREEENGRGNFPPRFSGLQFPNYSSELNVNALELDDSALYLCASSLTQETQYFGPGTRLLVL.

This clone came up once. V and J are TRBV11-2 and TRBJ1-2, with D hard to call. The CDR3 extends over 16 amino acids. CDR1 is SGHAT, CDR2 FQNNGV, per germline. Trimming removed 5 bases from V and 2 bases from J, with 18 bases in between. As DNA, the CDR3 is TGTGCCAGCAGCCTGACTACCGGGTCCCTCAACTATGGCTACACCTTC. Translation: CASSLTTGSLNYGYTF.

This clone was seen just once. The J gene is TRBJ2-5, the V gene TRBV19; D is undetermined. Germline CDR1 is LNHDA and CDR2 is SQIVND (reference sequence). CDR3 length equals 14 residues. Trimming took off 2 bases at V and 2 bases at J, with 9 bases between the two ends. CDR3 DNA sequence: TGTGCCAGTAGTATATCTCACAGTCAAGAGACCCAGTACTTC. This codes for CASSISHSQETQYF. The full variable domain, with the rest looked up from reference TRBV19 and TRBJ2-5, is DGGITQSPKYLFRKEGQNVTLSCEQNLNHDAMYWYRQDPGQGLRLIYYSQIVNDFQKGDIAEGYSVSREKKESFPLTVTSAQKNPTAFYLCASSISHSQETQYFGPGTRLLVL.

The chain uses TRBV5-1 and TRBJ1-3; perhaps TRBD1 as D (5 bases). The V gene lost 3 bases and the J gene lost 0 bases, with 13 bases spanning the gap. The CDR3 covers 16 residues. The germline V gene has CDR1 SGHRS and CDR2 YFSETQ. CDR3 sequence (DNA): TGCGCCAGCAGCTCAGGGACTCACTCCTCTGGAAACACCATATATTTT. This sequence encodes CASSSGTHSSGNTIYF. The full variable domain, its missing parts supplied by reference TRBV5-1 and TRBJ1-3, is KAGVTQTPRYLIKTRGQQVTLSCSPISGHRSVSWYQQTPGQGLQFLFEYFSETQRNKGNFPGRFSGRQFSNSRSEMNVSTLELGDSALYLCASSSGTHSSGNTIYFGEGSWLTVV.

This rearrangement joins TRBV2 to TRBJ1-1; perhaps TRBD1 as D (5 bases). The V end lost 10 bases, the J end lost 2 bases, and 8 bases lay between the germline ends. This CDR3 contains 11 residues. In germline, CDR1 is SNHLY, CDR2 FYNNEI. The CDR3 DNA sequence: TGTGCCATCGGGGGAAACACTGAAGCTTTCTTT. Its translation is CAIGGNTEAFF.

The CDR3 DNA follows: TGTGCCAGCAGGAACGGACAGGGGAGCACTGAAGCTTTCTTT. Its translation is CASRNGQGSTEAFF. The chain has TRBV2 and TRBJ1-1; the match to TRBD1 covers 9 bases. The CDR3 totals 14 residues. Germline V CDR1 and CDR2: SNHLY, FYNNEI. Losses at the gene ends were 6 bases for V and 4 bases for J; bases not matched to a gene: 6.

The CDR3 is CASSYWTGRMNTEAFF. In DNA form, the CDR3 reads TGTGCCAGCAGTTACTGGACAGGGCGGATGAACACTGAAGCTTTCTTT. The chain joins TRBV6-6 to TRBJ1-1, with 8 bases fitting TRBD1. The V and J ends lost 1 base and 0 bases, in that order; junction bases with no gene match: 4. From germline, CDR1 is MNHNY and CDR2 SVGAGI (reference sequence). The CDR3 consists of 16 residues.

The chain couples TRBV7-8 to TRBJ2-5; 8 bases are a match to TRBD2. The germline gives CDR1 SGHVS, CDR2 FQNEAQ. The length of the CDR3 is 17 residues. Losses at the gene ends were 0 bases for V and 5 bases for J; bases not matched to a gene: 11. CDR3 sequence: CASSLASAGAPWETQYF. In DNA form, the CDR3 reads TGTGCCAGCAGCTTAGCTTCAGCGGGGGCCCCTTGGGAGACCCAGTACTTC.

The gene calls are TRBV4-1 and TRBJ2-7; 7 bases map to TRBD1. CDR1 and CDR2 from the germline V gene are MGHRA and YSYEKL. Unmatched junction bases numbered 10, after V lost 0 bases and J lost 2 bases. The CDR3 is made up of 17 amino acids. The CDR3: CASSQDMGQLRTYEQYF. CDR3 DNA sequence: TGCGCCAGCAGCCAAGATATGGGACAGCTACGAACCTACGAGCAGTACTTC.

The CDR3 DNA reads TGTGCCAGCAGTTTACTACCCTTCCGACGACAGGGGCGGAACACCGGGGAGCTGTTTTTT. Translating it yields CASSLLPFRRQGRNTGELFF. V gene TRBV28 combines with J gene TRBJ2-2; 8 bases align to TRBD1. This CDR3 is 20 amino acids long. J gave up 1 base and V 2 bases, and 15 bases lay outside the gene matches. CDR1 and CDR2 (germline): MDHEN, SYDVKM.

The CDR3 DNA is TGTGCCAGCAGGCAAACAGGGAAATACGAGCAGTACTTC. Its translation: CASRQTGKYEQYF. This chain joins TRBV6-5 and TRBJ2-7; maybe TRBD1 (6 bases). Trimming took off 6 bases at V and 4 bases at J, with 13 bases between the two ends. There are 13 residues in the CDR3. Germline V lookup: CDR1 MNHEY, CDR2 SVGAGI.

The CDR3 region has the DNA TGTGCCAGTAGTGACGGGACAGGACATCATCAGCCCCAGCATTTT. Translation gives CASSDGTGHHQPQHF. This sequence joins TRBV19 and TRBJ1-5; 8 bases fit TRBD1. V was clipped by 5 bases and J by 5 bases; unmatched bases: 8. The CDR3 extends over 15 amino acids. Germline V gene sequence: CDR1 LNHDA, CDR2 SQIVND (reference sequence). Full variable domain (rest looked up from reference TRBV19 and TRBJ1-5): DGGITQSPKYLFRKEGQNVTLSCEQNLNHDAMYWYRQDPGQGLRLIYYSQIVNDFQKGDIAEGYSVSREKKESFPLTVTSAQKNPTAFYLCASSDGTGHHQPQHFGDGTRLSIL.